The 30 T cell receptor beta chains below come from one sample, sequenced in a study of vaccination and CD4 T cells after COVID-19. An Oncomine TCR Beta short-read assay was used to sequence the DNA from cultured CD4+ T cells. MiXCR was run by TCRdb on the PCR reads, yielding one entry per CDR3 protein. Of around 14,000 distinct CDR3 sequences detected, more than 40% appear once; the ten largest clones hold roughly 12%. Noted treatment: approximately 9-day PBMC culture with coronavirus spike peptide pools or control peptides (ViraFEST assay). These receptors' targets are unknown. The specimen was CD4+ T cells from blood, cultured in vitro. The receptors shown here come from a human donor who had recovered from COVID-19.

The genes are TRBV27 and TRBJ2-4; 7 bases are a match to TRBD1. The CDR3 sequence is 18 residues long. CDR1 is MNHEY and CDR2 is SMNVEV in the germline V gene (reference sequence). The ends lost 4 bases at V and 1 base at J; junction bases unmatched: 13. Here the CDR3 reads CASSSRPSTGTAKNIQYF. CDR3 in DNA: TGTGCCAGCAGTTCCCGACCCTCGACAGGGACGGCCAAAAACATTCAGTACTTC.

By share, this clonotype counts as medium-sized (0.01 to 0.1%). This chain joins TRBV6-2 or TRBV6-3 and TRBJ1-2; 7 bases map to TRBD1. The CDR3 runs to 15 residues. The V gene end was trimmed by 6 bases and the J gene end by 1 base; junction bases not matched to a gene: 8. Germline values: CDR1 MNHEY, CDR2 SVGEGT. The CDR3 coding sequence is TGTGCCAGCAGATCCGGGACAGATATTAACTATGGCTACACCTTC. It is translated as CASRSGTDINYGYTF.

This chain links TRBV4-3 with TRBJ2-3; weak D call: TRBD2 (6 bases). The V and J ends lost 0 bases and 0 bases respectively, with 22 bases between them. The CDR3 has 20 residues. Germline V lookup: CDR1 LGHNA, CDR2 YSLEER. CDR3 amino acids: CASSQDLTLAYRSSTDTQYF. In DNA, the CDR3 is TGCGCCAGCAGCCAAGACTTAACGCTAGCGTATCGATCTAGCACAGATACGCAGTATTTT.

V and J are TRBV15 and TRBJ1-5, with D possibly being TRBD1 (5 bases). CDR3 length: 14 residues. The germline V and J ends were trimmed by 2 bases and 5 bases, with 10 bases remaining between them. In germline, CDR1 is LNHNV, CDR2 YYDKDF (reference sequence). The CDR3 sequence: CATSRWRGDQPQHF. The CDR3 nucleotides are TGTGCCACCAGCAGATGGAGGGGCGATCAGCCCCAGCATTTT.

This chain joins TRBV6-5 and TRBJ1-5, with 7 bases that match TRBD1. The V gene end was trimmed by 2 bases and the J gene end by 6 bases; junction bases not matched to a gene: 4. The germline V gene encodes CDR1 MNHEY and CDR2 SVGAGI. The CDR3 covers 14 residues. The CDR3 region has the DNA TGTGCCAGCAGTTACAGAGGGGGCGGTCAGCCCCAGCATTTT. Translated, it gives CASSYRGGGQPQHF.

The chain has TRBV12-3 or TRBV12-4 and TRBJ2-1, with TRBD1 matching 8 bases. J was trimmed by 7 bases and V by 11 bases; bases with no gene match: 13. This CDR3 is 14 amino acids long. The CDR3 sequence: CAVDRDLAGNEQFF. CDR3 coding DNA: TGTGCCGTGGACAGGGACCTTGCCGGGAATGAGCAGTTCTTC.

This chain connects TRBV20-1 to TRBJ2-3; D call uncertain. Trimming removed 6 bases at V and 3 bases at J, with 13 bases between. The CDR3 totals 13 residues. The germline CDR1 and CDR2 sequences are DFQATT and SNEGSKA (reference sequence). The CDR3 DNA reads TGCAGTGCACCGTACTCCCGGACAGATACGCAGTATTTT. Amino acid sequence: CSAPYSRTDTQYF.

There are a few counts of this clonotype. The gene calls are TRBV6-5 and TRBJ2-3; D tentatively fits TRBD1 or TRBD2 (5 bases each). Trimming removed 3 bases at V and 3 bases at J, with 13 bases between. This CDR3 contains 15 residues. Germline loops: CDR1 MNHEY, CDR2 SVGAGI. The CDR3 loop reads CASSYRDPWTDTQYF. For the CDR3, the DNA is TGTGCCAGCAGTTATCGGGACCCTTGGACAGATACGCAGTATTTT.

The chain employs TRBV30 and TRBJ1-1; tentatively, D is TRBD1 (5 bases). Trimming removed 0 bases from V and 5 bases from J, with 22 bases in between. The CDR3 has 17 residues. The V gene's germline CDR1 is GTSNPN and CDR2 SVGIG (reference sequence). The DNA of the CDR3 is TGTGCCTGGAGTGTACTAAGTCGGCCAGGGAGGAAAACTGAAGCTTTCTTT. Protein: CAWSVLSRPGRKTEAFF.

The rearrangement joins TRBV6-1 to TRBJ2-7; D may correspond to TRBD1 or TRBD2 (6 bases each). Trimming cost V 1 base and J 1 base, with 14 bases left between them. The germline V gene has CDR1 MNHNS and CDR2 SASEGT. The CDR3 has 16 amino acids. CDR3 residues: CASSEDEGGASYEQYF. In DNA, the CDR3 is TGTGCCAGCAGTGAAGACGAGGGGGGCGCGTCCTACGAGCAGTACTTC.

The chain recombines TRBV7-9 with TRBJ2-1; TRBD2 agrees at 7 bases. The CDR3 has 14 residues. The trim removed 1 base at V and 10 bases at J, leaving 7 bases unmatched. Germline CDR1 SEHNR, CDR2 FQNEAQ (reference sequence). The CDR3 region is CASSLEAGVLEQFF. The CDR3 DNA follows: TGTGCCAGCAGCTTAGAGGCGGGAGTTTTGGAGCAGTTCTTC.

The gene calls are TRBV7-9 and TRBJ1-2; 9 bases align to TRBD1. Germline loops: CDR1 SEHNR, CDR2 FQNEAQ (reference sequence). Trimming took 6 bases from V and 4 from J; bases not matched to a gene: 12. The CDR3 contains 16 residues. In DNA, the CDR3 is TGTGCCAGCAGTATCCATTCGGGACAGGGATCCTATGGCTACACCTTC. Residues: CASSIHSGQGSYGYTF.

This clonotype is deemed medium-sized. The rearrangement uses TRBV6-4 and TRBJ2-3; TRBD2 aligns across 8 bases. Trimming at V came to 3 bases and at J to 6 bases, leaving 8 bases not matched to a gene. CDR3 length: 15 residues. Germline V gene lookup returns CDR1 MRHNA and CDR2 SNTAGT. The chain's CDR3 is CASSEGREVTDTQYF. CDR3 DNA sequence: TGTGCCAGCAGTGAGGGGCGGGAGGTGACGGATACGCAGTATTTT.

This chain connects TRBV12-3 or TRBV12-4 to TRBJ1-1, with D possibly matching TRBD1 (5 bases). Trimming cost V 11 bases and J 4 bases, with 20 bases left between them. This CDR3 spans 14 amino acids. Here the CDR3 DNA reads TGTGCCCCAGCGGGGGGAGGATTGGTCACTGAAGCTTTCTTT. Translating it yields CAPAGGGLVTEAFF.

The table lists this clonotype with a few counts. CDR3 residues: CASSTDSASYEQYF. CDR3 nucleotide sequence: TGTGCCAGCAGTACCGACAGTGCCTCCTACGAGCAGTACTTC. The chain carries TRBV6-1 and TRBJ2-7, with a possible D match to TRBD1 (5 bases). The CDR3 extends over 14 amino acids. CDR1 and CDR2 (germline): MNHNS, SASEGT. Trimming stripped 5 bases from V and 0 bases from J, with 11 bases between.

The V gene is TRBV7-2, the J gene TRBJ2-7, with 9 bases lining up with TRBD1. The trim removed 5 bases at V and 5 bases at J, leaving 7 bases unmatched. This CDR3 spans 14 amino acids. The germline V gene encodes CDR1 SGHTA and CDR2 FQGNSA. The CDR3 coding sequence is TGTGCCAGCAGCCCCTCCCGGGACAGGGACGAGCAGTACTTC. Translating gives CASSPSRDRDEQYF.

The sample holds a few counts of this clonotype. This chain links TRBV6-5 with TRBJ2-1; 12 positions agree with TRBD2. The CDR3 consists of 15 residues. CDR1 and CDR2 from the germline V gene are MNHEY and SVGAGI. Trimming removed 2 bases from V and 9 bases from J; junction bases left unmatched: 5. This CDR3 reads CASSYRLAGAGEQFF. In DNA form, the CDR3 reads TGTGCCAGCAGTTACAGACTAGCGGGAGCTGGTGAGCAGTTCTTC.

J is TRBJ1-1 and V is TRBV4-3; unclear D gene. Germline-derived CDR1 and CDR2 are LGHNA and YSLEER. The V gene lost 0 bases and the J gene lost 0 bases, with 8 bases spanning the gap. This CDR3 is built from 15 residues. This chain's CDR3 is CASSQEPGMNTEAFF. Written as DNA, the CDR3 is TGCGCCAGCAGCCAAGAACCCGGGATGAACACTGAAGCTTTCTTT.

In this sample, this clonotype turned up a few times. This rearrangement joins TRBV27 to TRBJ2-7; D is uncertain. V was cut by 3 bases and J by 5 bases, with 11 bases left in between. CDR3 length: 13 amino acids. The germline CDR1 and CDR2 sequences are MNHEY and SMNVEV (reference sequence). CDR3: CASSFSARDEQYF. The CDR3 bases are TGTGCCAGCAGTTTCTCTGCAAGGGACGAGCAGTACTTC.

The sample holds a few counts of this clonotype. The J gene is TRBJ2-3, the V gene TRBV29-1; a possible D gene is TRBD2 (5 bases). CDR1 and CDR2 from the germline V gene are SQVTM and ANQGSEA. Trimming shortened V by 8 bases and J by 5 bases, and 11 bases separated the two germline ends. The CDR3 has 11 amino acids. CDR3 in DNA: TGCAGCTCGCTCGAGGGAGATACGCAGTATTTT. Its translation: CSSLEGDTQYF.

The V gene is TRBV27, the J gene TRBJ2-7, with 9 bases identical to TRBD2. Germline CDR1 MNHEY, CDR2 SMNVEV (reference sequence). The length of the CDR3 is 16 residues. V trimming: 2 bases; J trimming: 2 bases; junction bases outside the gene matches: 7. The CDR3 reads CASSLGGTSRAYEQYF. In nucleotides, the CDR3 is TGTGCCAGCAGTTTAGGCGGGACTAGCAGAGCCTACGAGCAGTACTTC.

This clonotype was counted only a few times. The V and J genes are TRBV6-1 and TRBJ2-2; 11 bases align to TRBD2. The V segment lost 6 bases and the J segment 7 bases; nucleotides outside the gene matches: 7. CDR1 MNHNS and CDR2 SASEGT come from the germline V gene. CDR3 length: 15 amino acids. CDR3 amino acids: CASSDPGTSGGELFF. The CDR3, as DNA: TGTGCCAGCAGCGACCCCGGGACTAGCGGCGGGGAGCTGTTTTTT.

The CDR3: CASSRQERYNEQFF. The CDR3 region has the DNA TGTGCCAGTAGTAGGCAGGAGCGCTACAATGAGCAGTTCTTC. V usage is TRBV19 and J usage is TRBJ2-1; D uncertain. The CDR3 loop spans 14 amino acids. V dropped 4 bases and J dropped 3 bases, with 10 bases sitting between them. Per germline, CDR1 LNHDA and CDR2 SQIVND (reference sequence).

This clonotype has more than one count but fewer than ten. This chain connects TRBV10-3 to TRBJ1-1; possibly TRBD1 for D (5 bases). Germline V CDR1 and CDR2: ENHRY, SYGVKD. V was clipped by 2 bases and J by 0 bases, with 13 bases between them. This CDR3 has 16 amino acids. CDR3 DNA sequence: TGTGCCATCAGTGAGACTCTGACAGAAATGAACACTGAAGCTTTCTTT. This codes for CAISETLTEMNTEAFF.

In this sample, this clonotype turned up a few times. J is TRBJ2-3 and V is TRBV7-9, with D possibly being TRBD1 (5 bases). CDR1 and CDR2 (germline): SEHNR, FQNEAQ (reference sequence). This CDR3 has 13 amino acids. V lost 10 bases, J lost 2 bases, and 13 bases lay in between. Here the CDR3 DNA reads TGTGCCACCCCTCAGGGTGCCACAGATACGCAGTATTTT. Its translation is CATPQGATDTQYF.

This clonotype appeared a few times. This chain links TRBV6-2 or TRBV6-3 with TRBJ2-3, with D tentatively TRBD2 (5 bases). V gave up 8 bases and J gave up 2 bases, with 17 bases separating them. CDR1 is MNHEY, CDR2 SVGEGT, per germline. CDR3 length: 15 residues. The CDR3 bases are TGTGCCAGCGGAGAACGCAGCGGCCTCACAGATACGCAGTATTTT. It codes for CASGERSGLTDTQYF.

CDR3 DNA: TGCAGTGCTAGAGGGACCTTAGATCAGCCCCAGCATTTT. It is translated as CSARGTLDQPQHF. The chain has TRBV20-1 and TRBJ1-5, with D hard to call. Germline CDR1 is DFQATT and CDR2 is SNEGSKA (reference sequence). The CDR3 spans 13 residues. Trimming pared 1 base from V and 5 bases from J, leaving 9 bases between.

The chain carries TRBV5-4 and TRBJ2-7, with a tentative D call TRBD1 (5 bases). V gave up 4 bases and J gave up 6 bases, with 11 bases separating them. Germline CDR1 and CDR2: SGHNT and YYREEE (reference sequence). The CDR3 is made up of 12 amino acids. CDR3 coding DNA: TGTGCCAGCAGCAAGGGGCAGTTCGAGCAGTACTTC. Translation gives CASSKGQFEQYF.

This clonotype was counted a single time. The junction departs from germline at one end; a sequencing error may be responsible. V is TRBV20-1 and J is TRBJ2-5; D remains unclear. The CDR3 totals 13 residues. The germline V gene encodes CDR1 DFQATT and CDR2 SNEGSKA (reference sequence). The CDR3 loop reads CSAGDTYQDTQYF. For the CDR3, the DNA is TGCAGTGCTGGAGACACCTACCAAGACACCCAGTACTTC.

The chain employs TRBV6-5 and TRBJ1-5, with 7 bases that match TRBD1. Looked up from germline, CDR1 is MNHEY and CDR2 is SVGAGI. V dropped 2 bases and J dropped 4; count of bases not matched to a gene: 8. This CDR3 region has 16 residues. DNA for the CDR3: TGTGCCAGCAGTTACACGAACAGGGGCGGGAATCAGCCCCAGCATTTT. Encoded protein: CASSYTNRGGNQPQHF.